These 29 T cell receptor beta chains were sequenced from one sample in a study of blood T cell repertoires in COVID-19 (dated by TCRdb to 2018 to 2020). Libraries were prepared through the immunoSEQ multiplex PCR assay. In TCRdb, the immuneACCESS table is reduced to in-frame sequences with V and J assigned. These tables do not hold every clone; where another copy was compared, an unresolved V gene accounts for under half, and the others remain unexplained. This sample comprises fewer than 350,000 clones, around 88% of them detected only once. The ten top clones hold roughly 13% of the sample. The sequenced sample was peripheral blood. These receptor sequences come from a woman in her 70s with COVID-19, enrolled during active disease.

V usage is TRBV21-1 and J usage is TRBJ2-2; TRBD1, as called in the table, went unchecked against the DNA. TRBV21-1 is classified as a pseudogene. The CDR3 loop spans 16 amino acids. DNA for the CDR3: TGTGCCAGCAGCCCCGGGACAGTAAGTGCAACCGGGGAGCTGTTTTTT. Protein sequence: CASSPGTVSATGELFF.

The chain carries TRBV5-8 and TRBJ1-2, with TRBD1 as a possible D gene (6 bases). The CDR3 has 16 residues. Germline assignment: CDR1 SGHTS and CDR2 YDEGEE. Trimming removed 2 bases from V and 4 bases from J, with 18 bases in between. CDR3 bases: TGTGCCAGCAGCTTCGGACAGAACGAGATCAGCTATGGCTACACCTTC. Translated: CASSFGQNEISYGYTF.

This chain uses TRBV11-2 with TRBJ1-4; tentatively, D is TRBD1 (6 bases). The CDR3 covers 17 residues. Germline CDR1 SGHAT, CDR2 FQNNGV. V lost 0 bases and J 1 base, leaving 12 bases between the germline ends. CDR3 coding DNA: TGTGCCAGCAGCTTAGAGGGCAGGGGTGTAACTAATGAAAAACTGTTTTTT. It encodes CASSLEGRGVTNEKLFF.

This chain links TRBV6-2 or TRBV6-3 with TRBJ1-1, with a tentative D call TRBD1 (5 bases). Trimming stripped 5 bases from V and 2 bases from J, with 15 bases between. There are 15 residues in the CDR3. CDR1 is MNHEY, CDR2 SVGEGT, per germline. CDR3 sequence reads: CASSDQRGLNTEAFF. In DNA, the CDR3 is TGTGCCAGCAGTGACCAAAGGGGTCTCAACACTGAAGCTTTCTTT.

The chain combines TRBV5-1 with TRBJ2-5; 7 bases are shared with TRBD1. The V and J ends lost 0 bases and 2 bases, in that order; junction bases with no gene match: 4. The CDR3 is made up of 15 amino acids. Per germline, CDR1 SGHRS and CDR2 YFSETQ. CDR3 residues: CASSLGGGLQETQYF. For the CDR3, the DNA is TGCGCCAGCAGCTTGGGAGGGGGCCTGCAAGAGACCCAGTACTTC. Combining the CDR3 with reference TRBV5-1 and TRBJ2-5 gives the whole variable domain KAGVTQTPRYLIKTRGQQVTLSCSPISGHRSVSWYQQTPGQGLQFLFEYFSETQRNKGNFPGRFSGRQFSNSRSEMNVSTLELGDSALYLCASSLGGGLQETQYFGPGTRLLVL.

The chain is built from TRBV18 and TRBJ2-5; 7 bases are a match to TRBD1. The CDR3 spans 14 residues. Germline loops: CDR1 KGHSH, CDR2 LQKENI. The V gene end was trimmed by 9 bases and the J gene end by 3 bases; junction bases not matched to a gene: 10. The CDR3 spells CASLSPGQKETQYF. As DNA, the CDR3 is TGTGCCAGTCTATCCCCGGGACAGAAAGAGACCCAGTACTTC.

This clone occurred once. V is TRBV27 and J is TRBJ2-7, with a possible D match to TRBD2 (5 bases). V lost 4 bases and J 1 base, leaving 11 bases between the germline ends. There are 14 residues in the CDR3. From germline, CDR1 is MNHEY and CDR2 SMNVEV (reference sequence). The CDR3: CASSWSGDSYEQYF. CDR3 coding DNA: TGTGCCAGCAGTTGGAGCGGTGATTCCTACGAGCAGTACTTC.

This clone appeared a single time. For the CDR3, the DNA is TGTGCCAGCAGTTTATTACCCTCTAGCGGGGAGGTCTCCGGGGAGCTGTTTTTT. It codes for CASSLLPSSGEVSGELFF. V usage is TRBV28 and J usage is TRBJ2-2; 9 nucleotides align to TRBD2. Germline V CDR1 and CDR2: MDHEN, SYDVKM. Losses at the gene ends were 1 base for V and 6 bases for J; bases not matched to a gene: 12. The CDR3 runs to 18 residues. The full variable domain, with the rest looked up from reference TRBV28 and TRBJ2-2, is DVKVTQSSRYLVKRTGEKVFLECVQDMDHENMFWYRQDPGLGLRLIYFSYDVKMKEKGDIPEGYSVSREKKERFSLILESASTNQTSMYLCASSLLPSSGEVSGELFFGEGSRLTVL.

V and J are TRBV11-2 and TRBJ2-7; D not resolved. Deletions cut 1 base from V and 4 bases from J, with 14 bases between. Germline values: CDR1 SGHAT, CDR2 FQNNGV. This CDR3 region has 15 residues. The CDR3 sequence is CASSLGLGKAYEQYF. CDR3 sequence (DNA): TGTGCCAGCAGCTTAGGCCTGGGCAAAGCTTACGAGCAGTACTTC. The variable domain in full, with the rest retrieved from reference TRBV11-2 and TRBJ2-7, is EAGVAQSPRYKIIEKRQSVAFWCNPISGHATLYWYQQILGQGPKLLIQFQNNGVVDDSQLPKDRFSAERLKGVDSTLKIQPAKLEDSAVYLCASSLGLGKAYEQYFGPGTRLTVT.

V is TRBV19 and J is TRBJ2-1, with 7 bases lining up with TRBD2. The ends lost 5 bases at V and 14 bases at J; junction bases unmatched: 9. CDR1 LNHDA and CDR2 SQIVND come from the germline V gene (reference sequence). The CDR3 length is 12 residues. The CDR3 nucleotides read TGTGCCAGTAGTTCCGGGGGGATTGGGGAGTTCTTC. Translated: CASSSGGIGEFF.

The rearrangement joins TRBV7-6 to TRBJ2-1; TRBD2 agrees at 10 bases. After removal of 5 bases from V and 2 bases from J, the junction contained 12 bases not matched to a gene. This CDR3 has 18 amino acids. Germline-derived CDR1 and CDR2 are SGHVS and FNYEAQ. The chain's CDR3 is CASSPRPSGGSTYNEQFF. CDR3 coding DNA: TGTGCCAGCAGCCCAAGGCCTAGCGGGGGTTCCACCTACAATGAGCAGTTCTTC.

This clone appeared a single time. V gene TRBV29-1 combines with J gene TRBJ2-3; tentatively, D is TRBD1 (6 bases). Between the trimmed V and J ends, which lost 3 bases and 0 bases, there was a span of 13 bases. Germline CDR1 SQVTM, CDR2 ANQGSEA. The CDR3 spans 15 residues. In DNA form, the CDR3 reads TGCAGCGTTGATGGTTTGGGGGCTAGCACAGATACGCAGTATTTT. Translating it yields CSVDGLGASTDTQYF.

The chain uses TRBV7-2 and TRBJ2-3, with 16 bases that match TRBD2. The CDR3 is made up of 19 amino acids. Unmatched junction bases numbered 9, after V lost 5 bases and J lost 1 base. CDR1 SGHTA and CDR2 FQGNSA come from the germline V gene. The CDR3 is CASSPSGLAGGQGTDTQYF. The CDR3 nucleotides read TGTGCCAGCAGCCCCTCGGGACTAGCGGGGGGGCAGGGCACAGATACGCAGTATTTT.

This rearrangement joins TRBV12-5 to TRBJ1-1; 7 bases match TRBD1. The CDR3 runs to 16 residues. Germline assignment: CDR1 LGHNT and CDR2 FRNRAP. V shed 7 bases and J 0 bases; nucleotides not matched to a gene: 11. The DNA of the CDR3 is TGTGCTAGTGATACCACCGGGACAGTCATGAACACTGAAGCTTTCTTT. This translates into CASDTTGTVMNTEAFF.

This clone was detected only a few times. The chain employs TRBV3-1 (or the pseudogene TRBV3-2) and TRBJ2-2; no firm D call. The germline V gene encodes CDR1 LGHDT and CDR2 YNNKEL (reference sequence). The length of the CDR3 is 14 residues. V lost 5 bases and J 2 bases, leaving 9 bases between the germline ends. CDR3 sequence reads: CASSTPLNTGELFF. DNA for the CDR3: TGTGCCAGCAGCACACCGTTAAACACCGGGGAGCTGTTTTTT.

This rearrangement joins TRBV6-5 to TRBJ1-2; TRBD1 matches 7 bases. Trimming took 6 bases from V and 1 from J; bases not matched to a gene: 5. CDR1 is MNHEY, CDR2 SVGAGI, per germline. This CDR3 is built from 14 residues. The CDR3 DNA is TGTGCCAGCAGGCGACAGGGCATTAACTATGGCTACACCTTC. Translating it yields CASRRQGINYGYTF.

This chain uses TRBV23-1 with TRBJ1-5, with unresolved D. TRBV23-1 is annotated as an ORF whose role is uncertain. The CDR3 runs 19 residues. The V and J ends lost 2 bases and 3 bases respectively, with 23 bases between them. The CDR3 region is CASSQRAGQTPDLNQPQHF. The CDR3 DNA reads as TGCGCCAGCAGTCAACGTGCAGGCCAAACCCCAGACCTCAATCAGCCCCAGCATTTT.

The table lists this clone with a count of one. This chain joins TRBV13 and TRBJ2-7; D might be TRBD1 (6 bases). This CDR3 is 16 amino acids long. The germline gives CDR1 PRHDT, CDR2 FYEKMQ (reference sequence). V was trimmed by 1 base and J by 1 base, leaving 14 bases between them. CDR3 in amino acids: CASSLVEQGVSYEQYF. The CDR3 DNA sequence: TGTGCCAGCAGCTTAGTAGAACAGGGAGTGTCCTACGAGCAGTACTTC.

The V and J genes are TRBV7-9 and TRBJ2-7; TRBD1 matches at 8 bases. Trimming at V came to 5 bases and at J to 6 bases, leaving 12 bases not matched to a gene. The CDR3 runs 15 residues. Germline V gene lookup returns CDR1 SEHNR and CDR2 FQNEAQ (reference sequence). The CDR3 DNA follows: TGTGCCAGCAGCCTCCGGACAGGGCAAATAGGCGAGCAGTACTTC. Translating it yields CASSLRTGQIGEQYF.

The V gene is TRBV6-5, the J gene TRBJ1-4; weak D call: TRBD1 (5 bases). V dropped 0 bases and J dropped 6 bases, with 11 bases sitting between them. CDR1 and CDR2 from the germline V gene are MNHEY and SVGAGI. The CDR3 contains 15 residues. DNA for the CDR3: TGTGCCAGCAGTTACTCGCGAGGGGAGGATGAAAAACTGTTTTTT. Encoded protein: CASSYSRGEDEKLFF.

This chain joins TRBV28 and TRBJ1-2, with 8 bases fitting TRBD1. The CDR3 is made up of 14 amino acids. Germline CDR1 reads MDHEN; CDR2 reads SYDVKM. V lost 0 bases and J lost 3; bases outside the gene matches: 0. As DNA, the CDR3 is TGTGCCAGCAGTTTATGGGACAGGGACTATGGCTACACCTTC. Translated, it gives CASSLWDRDYGYTF.

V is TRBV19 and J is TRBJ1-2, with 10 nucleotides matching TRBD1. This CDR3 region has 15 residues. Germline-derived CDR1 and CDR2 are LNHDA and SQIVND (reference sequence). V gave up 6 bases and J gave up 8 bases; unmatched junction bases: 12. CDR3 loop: CASSRGQGLSYGYTF. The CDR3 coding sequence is TGTGCCAGTAGCCGGGGACAGGGGTTATCTTACGGCTACACCTTC.

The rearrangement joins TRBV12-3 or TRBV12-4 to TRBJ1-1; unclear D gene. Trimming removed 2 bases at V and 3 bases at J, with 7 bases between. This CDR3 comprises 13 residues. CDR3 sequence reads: CASSLFADTEAFF. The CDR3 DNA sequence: TGTGCCAGCAGTTTATTCGCGGACACTGAAGCTTTCTTT.

CDR3: CASRTGTSNEQFF. The CDR3 bases are TGTGCCAGCAGGACCGGGACATCCAATGAGCAGTTCTTC. The gene calls are TRBV6-5 and TRBJ2-1; D might be TRBD1 (6 bases). The V end lost 6 bases, the J end lost 6 bases, and 12 bases lay between the germline ends. CDR1 is MNHEY, CDR2 SVGAGI, per germline. This CDR3 spans 13 amino acids.

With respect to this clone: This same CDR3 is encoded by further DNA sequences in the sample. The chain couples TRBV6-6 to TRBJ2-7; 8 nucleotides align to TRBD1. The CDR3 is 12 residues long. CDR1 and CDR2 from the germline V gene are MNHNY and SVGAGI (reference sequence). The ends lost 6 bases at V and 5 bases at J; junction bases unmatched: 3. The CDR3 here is CASSRTGNEQYF. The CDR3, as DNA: TGTGCCAGCAGCCGGACAGGGAACGAGCAGTACTTC.

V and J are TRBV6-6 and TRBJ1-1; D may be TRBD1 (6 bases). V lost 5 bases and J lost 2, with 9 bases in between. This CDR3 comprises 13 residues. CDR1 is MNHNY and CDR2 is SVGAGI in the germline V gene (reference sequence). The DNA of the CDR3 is TGTGCCAGCAGTCTGGACAGCAACACTGAAGCTTTCTTT. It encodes CASSLDSNTEAFF.

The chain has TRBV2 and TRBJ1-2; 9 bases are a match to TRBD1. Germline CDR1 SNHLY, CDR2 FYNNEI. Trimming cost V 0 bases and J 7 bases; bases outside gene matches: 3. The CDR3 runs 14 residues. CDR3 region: CASSEAGTGFGYTF. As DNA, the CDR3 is TGTGCCAGCAGTGAAGCCGGGACAGGGTTTGGCTACACCTTC.

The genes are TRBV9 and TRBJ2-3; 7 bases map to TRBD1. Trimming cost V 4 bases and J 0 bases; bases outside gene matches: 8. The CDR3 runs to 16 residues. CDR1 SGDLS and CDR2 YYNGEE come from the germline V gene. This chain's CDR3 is CASSPREGASTDTQYF. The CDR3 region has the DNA TGTGCCAGCAGCCCACGAGAGGGGGCCAGCACAGATACGCAGTATTTT.

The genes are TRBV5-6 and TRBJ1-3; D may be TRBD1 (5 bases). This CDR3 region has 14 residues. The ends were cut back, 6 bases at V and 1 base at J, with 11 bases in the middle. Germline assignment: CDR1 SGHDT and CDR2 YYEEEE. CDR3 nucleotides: TGTGCCAGCAACCCCGGGACTTCTGGAAACACCATATATTTT. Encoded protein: CASNPGTSGNTIYF.